The 23 T cell receptor beta chains below were found in one sample sequenced in a study of T cell repertoires in cytomegalovirus infection. TCRdb recomputed calls from the reads with MiXCR, one row per CDR3 protein. The sample lists 300,000 to 400,000 distinct CDR3 sequences, 25% to 35% seen once, with about 20% in the top ten. No antigen has been assigned to these receptors. Sequencing used cultured PBMCs, obtained from culture after CMV antigen stimulation. Receptor source: a human donor in good health (CMV status not recorded). Some clones in this sample may be carry-over from other donors' samples.

The chain is built from TRBV19 and TRBJ2-7; the D is unclear. Germline lookup yields CDR1 LNHDA and CDR2 SQIVND (reference sequence). This CDR3 is 13 amino acids long. The V end was cut by 8 bases, the J end by 2 bases, with 13 bases between. CDR3 coding DNA: TGTGCCAGTTGCGAACGTATCACCTACGAGCAGTACTTC. Translating gives CASCERITYEQYF.

This clonotype occurred a few times. This sequence joins TRBV4-1 and TRBJ1-2; D is unresolved. Trimming left V 0 bases short and J 2 bases short, with 7 bases between. The V gene's germline CDR1 is MGHRA and CDR2 YSYEKL. The CDR3 runs 14 residues. CDR3 nucleotides: TGCGCCAGCAGCCAAGATCCGGGAAACTATGGCTACACCTTC. Residues: CASSQDPGNYGYTF.

The chain recombines TRBV10-3 with TRBJ1-2; D uncertain. Trimming removed 2 bases at V and 8 bases at J, with 15 bases between. The germline V gene has CDR1 ENHRY and CDR2 SYGVKD. CDR3 length equals 14 residues. Here the CDR3 reads CAISEPGRTGGYTF. The CDR3 DNA reads as TGTGCCATCAGTGAGCCTGGACGGACCGGAGGCTACACCTTC.

The chain joins TRBV28 to TRBJ2-2; TRBD2 aligns across 11 bases. Germline loops: CDR1 MDHEN, CDR2 SYDVKM. The CDR3 sequence is 16 residues long. The trim removed 5 bases at V and 5 bases at J, leaving 7 bases unmatched. CDR3 bases: TGTGCCAGCAGTCTTACTAGCGGGAGTGGTACCGGGGAGCTGTTTTTT. It translates to CASSLTSGSGTGELFF.

V is TRBV30 and J is TRBJ1-1; D is unresolved. The CDR3 is 8 amino acids. Germline CDR1 and CDR2: GTSNPN and SVGIG (reference sequence). The CDR3 region has the DNA TGTGCGTCTACTGAAGCTTTCTTT. Encoded protein: CASTEAFF.

This chain joins TRBV7-3 and TRBJ2-7; perhaps TRBD1 as D (6 bases). Trimming cost V 2 bases and J 3 bases, with 11 bases left between them. The CDR3 totals 14 residues. CDR1 SGHTA and CDR2 FQGTGA come from the germline V gene. CDR3 coding DNA: TGTGCCAGCAGCTTAGAGGACAGAGTCTACGAGCAGTACTTC. It specifies CASSLEDRVYEQYF.

This clonotype was picked up a small number of times. The chain uses TRBV27 and TRBJ2-7; 8 nucleotides match TRBD1. Losses at the gene ends were 4 bases for V and 0 bases for J; bases not matched to a gene: 2. Germline loops: CDR1 MNHEY, CDR2 SMNVEV (reference sequence). The CDR3 runs 14 residues. CDR3 bases: TGTGCCAGCAGTTACAGGGGGACCTCCTACGAGCAGTACTTC. Its translation: CASSYRGTSYEQYF.

The chain carries TRBV10-3 and TRBJ1-4; no clear D. Germline loops: CDR1 ENHRY, CDR2 SYGVKD. The CDR3 has 14 residues. V lost 4 bases, J lost 5 bases, and 11 bases lay in between. The CDR3 reads CAISGDTENEKLFF. Here the CDR3 DNA reads TGTGCCATCAGTGGCGATACGGAGAATGAAAAACTGTTTTTT.

The rearrangement uses TRBV9 and TRBJ1-1; D gene unclear. This CDR3 contains 14 residues. Looked up from germline, CDR1 is SGDLS and CDR2 is YYNGEE. Trimming took 0 bases from V and 0 from J, leaving 6 bases between them. CDR3 residues: CASSVAQMNTEAFF. In DNA form, the CDR3 reads TGTGCCAGCAGCGTAGCTCAGATGAACACTGAAGCTTTCTTT. Together with reference TRBV9 and TRBJ1-1, the CDR3 gives the full variable domain: DSGVTQTPKHLITATGQRVTLRCSPRSGDLSVYWYQQSLDQGLQFLIQYYNGEERAKGNILERFSAQQFPDLHSELNLSSLELGDSALYFCASSVAQMNTEAFFGQGTRLTVV.

The chain combines TRBV7-6 with TRBJ2-7; D is possibly TRBD2 (7 bases). V was trimmed by 0 bases and J by 6 bases, leaving 18 bases between them. Germline V CDR1 and CDR2: SGHVS, FNYEAQ. This CDR3 has 16 amino acids. CDR3 in DNA: TGTGCCAGCAGCTTAGCTGTAGGGGGAGGGATGGGCGAGCAGTACTTC. Translation gives CASSLAVGGGMGEQYF.

This rearrangement joins TRBV28 to TRBJ2-2; D possibly corresponds to TRBD2 (6 bases). Germline CDR1 reads MDHEN; CDR2 reads SYDVKM. Deletions cut 6 bases from V and 5 bases from J, with 22 bases between. The CDR3 is 17 residues long. The DNA of the CDR3 is TGTGCCAGCAGCCAATCCCGTTCGTCGGGGAGGACCGGGGAGCTGTTTTTT. Translation: CASSQSRSSGRTGELFF. The whole variable domain, remainder taken from reference TRBV28 and TRBJ2-2, is DVKVTQSSRYLVKRTGEKVFLECVQDMDHENMFWYRQDPGLGLRLIYFSYDVKMKEKGDIPEGYSVSREKKERFSLILESASTNQTSMYLCASSQSRSSGRTGELFFGEGSRLTVL.

This chain joins TRBV10-3 and TRBJ2-5, with D perhaps assigned TRBD1 or TRBD2 (6 bases each). From germline, CDR1 is ENHRY and CDR2 SYGVKD. The CDR3 length is 11 residues. V was shortened by 8 bases and J by 4 bases, with 8 bases between the two germline ends. The CDR3 DNA is TGTGCCATCGGAGGGGGAGAGACCCAGTACTTC. Protein sequence: CAIGGGETQYF.

This clonotype has a handful of counts. This rearrangement joins TRBV6-2 or TRBV6-3 to TRBJ2-1, with TRBD1 matching 9 bases. Germline-derived CDR1 and CDR2 are MNHEY and SVGEGT. The CDR3 sequence is 17 residues long. After removal of 6 bases from V and 10 bases from J, the junction contained 19 bases not matched to a gene. CDR3 region: CASRLNTGGQGHREQFF. In DNA form, the CDR3 reads TGTGCCAGCAGATTAAATACCGGGGGACAGGGTCATAGGGAGCAGTTCTTC.

V usage is TRBV7-8 and J usage is TRBJ2-3; D tentatively reads TRBD1 or TRBD2 (5 bases each). V lost 3 bases, J lost 1 base, and 17 bases lay in between. This CDR3 comprises 17 residues. Germline-derived CDR1 and CDR2 are SGHVS and FQNEAQ. This CDR3 is CASSLGRQVVGTDTQYF. CDR3 coding DNA: TGTGCCAGCAGCTTGGGACGGCAGGTCGTCGGCACAGATACGCAGTATTTT.

V and J are TRBV5-4 and TRBJ2-7, with 7 bases that match TRBD1. The junction had 14 bases not matched to a gene; V was cut back by 4 bases and J by 4 bases. Germline V gives CDR1 SGHNT, CDR2 YYREEE (reference sequence). The CDR3 contains 16 residues. The CDR3 DNA reads TGTGCCAGCAGCGGGGGAGAGGGGGCGGATTTGTACGAGCAGTACTTC. Translated: CASSGGEGADLYEQYF.

This chain joins TRBV7-6 and TRBJ2-6; the D call may be TRBD1 or TRBD2 (6 bases each). Trimming took 4 bases from V and 0 from J, leaving 31 bases between them. Germline V gene sequence: CDR1 SGHVS, CDR2 FNYEAQ. The CDR3 sequence is 23 residues long. CDR3 DNA: TGTGCCAGCAGCTCCCGAAGAGGGGACACACCCTATTGGGAGGACTCTGGGGCCAACGTCCTGACTTTC. It codes for CASSSRRGDTPYWEDSGANVLTF.

This rearrangement joins TRBV6-1 to TRBJ2-5; D unresolved. The CDR3 loop spans 13 amino acids. Trimming took 7 bases from V and 0 from J, leaving 9 bases between them. Per the germline V gene, CDR1 is MNHNS and CDR2 is SASEGT. CDR3 sequence (DNA): TGTGCCAGCAAGGTGGGGAACCAAGAGACCCAGTACTTC. The encoded protein is CASKVGNQETQYF.

There are a few counts of this clonotype. This rearrangement joins TRBV12-3 or TRBV12-4 to TRBJ1-1, with 7 nucleotides matching TRBD1. This CDR3 region has 14 residues. V dropped 7 bases and J dropped 4; count of bases not matched to a gene: 9. The CDR3, as DNA: TGTGCCAGCACCCCGACAGGGCGTCCCACTGAAGCTTTCTTT. It yields the protein CASTPTGRPTEAFF.

V and J are TRBV4-2 and TRBJ1-2, with D tentatively TRBD1 (6 bases). The CDR3 is 17 amino acids. V was clipped by 4 bases and J by 2 bases, with 20 bases between them. Per germline, CDR1 LGHNA and CDR2 YNFKEQ. CDR3 in amino acids: CASSRAVTGRGNYGYTF. In DNA, the CDR3 is TGTGCCAGCAGCCGTGCGGTTACAGGGAGAGGAAACTATGGCTACACCTTC.

The chain joins TRBV2 to TRBJ2-7, with no clear D. This CDR3 comprises 14 residues. The V gene lost 7 bases and the J gene lost 5 bases, with 18 bases spanning the gap. Per germline, CDR1 SNHLY and CDR2 FYNNEI. Here the CDR3 reads CASNLGVGTHEQYF. The CDR3 bases are TGTGCCAGCAACCTAGGAGTGGGTACCCACGAGCAGTACTTC.

This chain uses TRBV11-1 with TRBJ1-6; no reliable D call. There are 13 residues in the CDR3. V lost 1 base to trimming and J lost 10 bases, with 8 bases between them. Germline V gene data show CDR1 as SGHAT and CDR2 as FQDESV (reference sequence). The CDR3 DNA reads as TGTGCCAGCAGCTTAGAGACGGGGTCACCCCTCCACTTT. This codes for CASSLETGSPLHF. The full variable domain, completed using reference TRBV11-1 and TRBJ1-6, is EAEVAQSPRYKITEKSQAVAFWCDPISGHATLYWYRQILGQGPELLVQFQDESVVDDSQLPKDRFSAERLKGVDSTLKIQPAELGDSAMYLCASSLETGSPLHFGNGTRLTVT.

V gene TRBV3-1 combines with J gene TRBJ1-1; no firm D call. CDR3 length equals 14 residues. Germline V gives CDR1 LGHDT, CDR2 YNNKEL (reference sequence). V dropped 4 bases and J dropped 0 bases, with 9 bases sitting between them. In nucleotides, the CDR3 is TGTGCCAGCAGCCTCCTCACACTGAACACTGAAGCTTTCTTT. Translating gives CASSLLTLNTEAFF.

This chain joins TRBV20-1 and TRBJ2-3, with D maybe TRBD1 (5 bases). The CDR3 consists of 15 residues. With 0 bases removed from V and 0 bases from J, the gap between germline ends came to 10 bases. Germline loops: CDR1 DFQATT, CDR2 SNEGSKA (reference sequence). CDR3 sequence reads: CSARDLDTSTDTQYF. The DNA of the CDR3 is TGCAGTGCTAGAGATTTGGACACCAGCACAGATACGCAGTATTTT.